These T cell receptor beta chains were read from a single sample in a study of blood T cell repertoires in COVID-19. Generated by immunoSEQ multiplex PCR, the TCRdb table keeps only in-frame clones and is missing some. Counted here are approximately 280,000 clones, 85% to 90% occurring once; the ten biggest clones make up roughly 1.9%. The source material was PBMCs or T cells enriched from blood (not recorded which). These receptors came from a woman aged 55 to 70 who had recovered from COVID-19. CDR3s include the opening cysteine and the closing phenylalanine or tryptophan. Each record gives: V gene, J gene, clone size, D gene, CDR3 protein, CDR3 DNA. D genes are given only for firm matches. Part of the rows lack a size; the others show once, few, many or a class for expanded clones.

>TRBV29-1|TRBJ2-3|-|TRBD1
CSVDRGGLDTQYF
TGCAGCGTGGACAGGGGAGGTCTGGATACGCAGTATTTT
>TRBV5-8|TRBJ2-7|-|TRBD2
CASSPTGTSPPYEQYF
TGTGCCAGCAGCCCAACCGGGACTAGCCCTCCCTACGAGCAGTACTTC
>TRBV6-5|TRBJ1-3|-|-
CASKASGGNTIYF
TGTGCCAGCAAGGCTAGTGGCGGAAACACCATATATTTT
>TRBV19|TRBJ1-5|-|TRBD1
CASTQPGQAGNQPQHF
TGTGCCAGTACCCAGCCGGGACAGGCTGGCAATCAGCCCCAGCATTTT
>TRBV11-2|TRBJ2-7|-|TRBD2
CASSLGTSGIYEQYF
TGTGCCAGCAGCTTAGGGACTAGCGGGATCTACGAGCAGTACTTC
>TRBV24-1|TRBJ1-2|once|-
CATSDPGTRNYGYTF
TGTGCCACCAGTGATCCCGGGACAAGAAACTATGGCTACACCTTC
>TRBV19|TRBJ1-5|-|-
CASSNQGGNQPQHF
TGTGCCAGTAGTAACCAGGGTGGCAATCAGCCCCAGCATTTT
>TRBV30|TRBJ2-7|few|-
CAWIGANYEQYF
TGTGCCTGGATAGGGGCAAACTACGAGCAGTACTTC
>TRBV28|TRBJ2-1|-|-
CASSSAQGPENEQFF
TGTGCCAGCAGTTCCGCTCAGGGGCCGGAAAATGAGCAGTTCTTC
>TRBV7-2|TRBJ2-1|-|-
CASSLGPYSYNEQFF
TGTGCCAGCAGCTTGGGGCCTTACTCCTACAATGAGCAGTTCTTC
>TRBV29-1|TRBJ2-2|-|TRBD2
CSVERGGGSSGELFF
TGCAGCGTTGAAAGGGGCGGGGGATCCTCAGGGGAGCTGTTTTTT
>TRBV18|TRBJ1-2|-|TRBD1
CASSPDGTAGYTF
TGTGCCAGCTCACCAGACGGGACAGCTGGCTACACCTTC
>TRBV4-1|TRBJ1-6|-|-
CASSWVGGYNSPLHF
TGCGCCAGCAGCTGGGTAGGGGGCTATAATTCACCCCTCCACTTT
>TRBV6-5|TRBJ1-5|-|-
CASSSSAGQPQHF
TGTGCCAGCAGTTCCTCAGCGGGTCAGCCCCAGCATTTT
>TRBV18|TRBJ1-6|once|-
CASSTPRQGGNSPLHF
TGTGCCAGCTCAACCCCACGGCAGGGAGGAAATTCACCCCTCCACTTT
>TRBV18|TRBJ1-1|-|-
CASSPWDTHTEAFF
TGTGCCAGCTCACCTTGGGACACCCACACTGAAGCTTTCTTT
>TRBV24-1|TRBJ2-7|-|TRBD2
CATSGSGGLEQYF
TGTGCCACCAGTGGTAGCGGGGGGCTCGAGCAGTACTTC
>TRBV5-5|TRBJ2-7|-|TRBD1
CASSRTGFDSSYEQYF
TGTGCCAGCAGCCGGACAGGGTTCGATTCCTCCTACGAGCAGTACTTC
>TRBV24-1|TRBJ1-2|once|-
CATSDFRQTYGYTF
TGTGCCACCAGTGATTTCCGACAGACGTATGGCTACACCTTC
>TRBV11-2|TRBJ2-7|-|TRBD2
CASSLITSGSREQYF
TGTGCCAGCAGCTTGATTACTAGCGGGAGTAGGGAGCAGTACTTC
>TRBV11-2|TRBJ2-5|-|-
CASSLDTLQETQYF
TGTGCCAGCAGCTTAGATACTCTTCAAGAGACCCAGTACTTC
>TRBV2|TRBJ2-1|-|TRBD1
CASILGRGRPYNEQFF
TGTGCCAGCATCCTAGGCAGGGGGCGTCCCTACAATGAGCAGTTCTTC
>TRBV7-9|TRBJ2-7|-|-
CASVTSSYEQYF
TGTGCCAGCGTTACTTCTTCCTACGAGCAGTACTTC
>TRBV11-2|TRBJ1-4|-|-
CASSSGNEKLFF
TGTGCCAGCAGCTCGGGTAATGAAAAACTGTTTTTT
>TRBV5-1|TRBJ1-1|-|-
CASSLERQDTEAFF
TGCGCCAGCAGCTTGGAACGGCAGGACACTGAAGCTTTCTTT
>TRBV7-8|TRBJ1-6|-|-
CASSLEQNPGTRVSPLHF
TGTGCCAGCAGCTTAGAACAAAACCCCGGGACAAGGGTGTCACCCCTCCACTTT
>TRBV6-4|TRBJ2-7|-|TRBD2
CASSAEGAGGRYEQYF
TGTGCCAGCAGCGCTGAGGGAGCGGGGGGGCGCTACGAGCAGTACTTC
>TRBV24-1|TRBJ1-1|-|-
CATSSGPEDTEAFF
TGTGCCACCAGTAGCGGGCCCGAGGACACTGAAGCTTTCTTT
>TRBV19|TRBJ1-5|-|-
CASSRQADRNQPQHF
TGTGCCAGTAGTAGACAGGCCGACCGCAATCAGCCCCAGCATTTT
>TRBV3-1/TRBV3-2|TRBJ2-5|-|-
CASSQDRVQETQYF
TGTGCCAGCAGCCAAGACAGGGTCCAAGAGACCCAGTACTTC
>TRBV5-1|TRBJ1-2|-|-
CASSVEVGGYGYTF
TGCGCCAGCAGCGTGGAGGTGGGGGGCTATGGCTACACCTTC
>TRBV18|TRBJ1-1|-|-
CASSPQRNTEAFF
TGTGCCAGCTCACCACAGAGGAATACTGAAGCTTTCTTT
>TRBV12-3/TRBV12-4|TRBJ2-7|once|-
CASSLRLLYEQYF
TGTGCCAGCAGTTTGAGGCTCCTCTACGAGCAGTACTTC
>TRBV15|TRBJ1-5|-|TRBD1
CATSRIPRDRGRLGDQPQHF
TGTGCCACCAGCAGAATTCCAAGGGACAGGGGACGGTTAGGCGATCAGCCCCAGCATTTT
>TRBV5-6|TRBJ2-3|-|-
CASSLPSPTDTQYF
TGTGCCAGCAGCTTGCCTAGCCCCACAGATACGCAGTATTTT
>TRBV7-9|TRBJ2-5|-|TRBD2
CASRRLAGGGETQYF
TGTGCCAGCAGGCGACTAGCGGGAGGCGGGGAGACCCAGTACTTC
>TRBV18|TRBJ1-6|-|TRBD1
CASSQTGGNSPLHF
TGTGCCAGCTCGCAGACAGGGGGAAATTCACCCCTCCACTTT
>TRBV9|TRBJ2-3|-|-
CASSVTSLDTQYF
TGTGCCAGCAGCGTCACTAGCTTAGATACGCAGTATTTT
>TRBV24-1|TRBJ1-2|few|TRBD1
CATSEAHRGLSYGYTF
TGTGCCACCAGTGAAGCCCACAGGGGGCTTAGCTATGGCTACACCTTC
>TRBV11-2|TRBJ2-5|-|-
CAIPRLGGETQYF
TGTGCCATCCCCCGCCTGGGCGGGGAGACCCAGTACTTC